This T cell receptor beta chain was retrieved from a study of shared clonotypes between healthy human individuals. The overall study: The study drew on a couple of women and a few men aged 18 to 49 as donors. A donor's plate count was three for CD4 naive and three for CD4 memory; CD8 naive had two and CD8 memory one.

Between the trimmed V and J ends, which lost 4 bases and 7 bases, there was a span of 8 bases. CDR1 is SGHDN and CDR2 is FVKESK in the germline V gene. The CDR3 consists of 12 residues. Naive CD8 cells, CD45RO-negative and positively selected for CCR7, excluded terminally differentiated effector memory CD45RA+ cells. Those who donated were healthy HIV-negative adults, with no recent acute infections or vaccinations reported. Original data processing: ImmunoSEQ only sent back junction sequences with no quality scores, so filtering was done differently. The data were produced by immunoSEQ multiplex PCR, yet TCRdb's version contains in-frame clones alone and is incomplete. V and J calls and clone size follow that table, whereas D and trimming were derived from the DNA. The data show almost 700,000 clones, with around 92% seen just once and 24% held by the top ten.

The V call is TRBV14, the J call TRBJ2-1; D uncertain. Material for sequencing was naive CD8+ T cells sorted from blood. The receptor comes from a man aged 30 to 45 in good health. The CDR3 coding sequence is TGTGCCAGCAGCCCCCACACTAATGAGCAGTTCTTC. Translating gives CASSPHTNEQFF.